This passage covers 30 T cell receptor beta chains from one sample sequenced in a study of blood T cell repertoires in COVID-19. The data were produced by immunoSEQ multiplex PCR, yet TCRdb's version contains in-frame clones alone and is incomplete. The sample records roughly 380,000 clones, around 84% being singletons. Sequencing used peripheral blood. The receptors shown here come from a human donor with acute or convalescent COVID-19. The donor label of this sample is uncertain.

The rearrangement joins TRBV15 to TRBJ1-5; tentative D call: TRBD1 (5 bases). Per the germline V gene, CDR1 is LNHNV and CDR2 is YYDKDF (reference sequence). V lost 6 bases and J 7 bases, leaving 22 bases between the germline ends. The CDR3 length is 16 residues. Written as DNA, the CDR3 is TGTGCCACCAGGAATTTGGGGCAAACGAGTCGACAGCCCCAGCATTTT. It is translated as CATRNLGQTSRQPQHF.

V usage is TRBV2 and J usage is TRBJ2-7; TRBD1 matches at 7 bases. V lost 5 bases to trimming and J lost 4 bases; unmatched junction nucleotides: 8. The CDR3 is made up of 14 amino acids. Germline V lookup: CDR1 SNHLY, CDR2 FYNNEI. The DNA for the CDR3 is TGTGCCAGCAGTAGAATTGACAGGGAATACGAGCAGTACTTC. Translated, it gives CASSRIDREYEQYF.

J is TRBJ2-7 and V is TRBV7-8; possibly TRBD1 for D (6 bases). Per the germline V gene, CDR1 is SGHVS and CDR2 is FQNEAQ. The CDR3 loop spans 15 amino acids. The V end lost 5 bases, the J end lost 5 bases, and 19 bases lay between the germline ends. The CDR3 loop reads CASSTGTGLTNEQYF. CDR3 coding DNA: TGTGCCAGCAGCACAGGAACAGGGTTAACGAACGAGCAGTACTTC.

The chain links TRBV18 to TRBJ1-4; tentative D call: TRBD1 (6 bases). This CDR3 region has 14 residues. CDR1 KGHSH and CDR2 LQKENI come from the germline V gene. V was trimmed by 6 bases and J by 5 bases, leaving 13 bases between them. CDR3 amino acids: CASSRNQGNEKLFF. For the CDR3, the DNA is TGTGCCAGCTCCAGAAATCAGGGGAATGAAAAACTGTTTTTT.

The genes are TRBV13 and TRBJ2-7; 9 bases map to TRBD1. The CDR3 has 14 residues. The V and J ends lost 6 bases and 6 bases, in that order; junction bases with no gene match: 9. Germline V gene sequence: CDR1 PRHDT, CDR2 FYEKMQ (reference sequence). CDR3 bases: TGTGCCAGCAGATTACAGGGGGCCGCCAGCGAGCAGTACTTC. Protein: CASRLQGAASEQYF.

This clone has just one count. The chain uses TRBV7-9 and TRBJ2-2, with 9 bases identical to TRBD2. The V segment lost 5 bases and the J segment 1 base; nucleotides outside the gene matches: 14. The germline gives CDR1 SEHNR, CDR2 FQNEAQ (reference sequence). The CDR3 is made up of 19 amino acids. CDR3 nucleotides: TGTGCCAGCAGCCGACCCACCCGGGGACTAGCAGGGAACACCGGGGAGCTGTTTTTT. This encodes CASSRPTRGLAGNTGELFF.

V is TRBV19 and J is TRBJ2-2, with 8 bases matching TRBD2. V lost 3 bases and J lost 5; bases outside the gene matches: 2. This CDR3 has 14 amino acids. Germline CDR1 reads LNHDA; CDR2 reads SQIVND (reference sequence). The CDR3: CASSISGGTGELFF. CDR3 nucleotides: TGTGCCAGTAGTATTTCGGGGGGGACCGGGGAGCTGTTTTTT.

The chain links TRBV28 to TRBJ1-1; D may be TRBD1 (5 bases). The CDR3 is made up of 17 amino acids. The V and J ends lost 6 bases and 2 bases respectively, with 22 bases between them. CDR1 and CDR2 (germline): MDHEN, SYDVKM. CDR3 residues: CASRIGGATRPNTEAFF. CDR3 nucleotides: TGTGCCAGCAGAATTGGAGGGGCGACTCGCCCAAACACTGAAGCTTTCTTT. Looking up the rest from reference TRBV28 and TRBJ1-1 gives the full variable domain: DVKVTQSSRYLVKRTGEKVFLECVQDMDHENMFWYRQDPGLGLRLIYFSYDVKMKEKGDIPEGYSVSREKKERFSLILESASTNQTSMYLCASRIGGATRPNTEAFFGQGTRLTVV.

This rearrangement joins TRBV6-5 to TRBJ2-1; 8 bases agree with TRBD1. This CDR3 has 14 residues. Germline V gene sequence: CDR1 MNHEY, CDR2 SVGAGI. V was pared by 6 bases and J by 6 bases, with 7 bases of the junction left unmatched. CDR3 amino acids: CASSRIGTGNEQFF. CDR3 in DNA: TGTGCCAGCAGCCGGATAGGGACAGGCAATGAGCAGTTCTTC.

The chain employs TRBV28 and TRBJ1-2; D possibly corresponds to TRBD1 (5 bases). Germline V gene lookup returns CDR1 MDHEN and CDR2 SYDVKM. CDR3 length: 14 residues. V gave up 2 bases and J gave up 5 bases, with 12 bases separating them. The CDR3 bases are TGTGCCAGCAGTTTAGGGGGGGTGGAGTATGGCTACACCTTC. Protein: CASSLGGVEYGYTF.

V and J are TRBV7-2 and TRBJ2-1, with D perhaps matching TRBD1 (5 bases). This CDR3 is 14 amino acids long. Germline CDR1 is SGHTA and CDR2 is FQGNSA. Trimming took off 5 bases at V and 0 bases at J, with 8 bases between the two ends. For the CDR3, the DNA is TGTGCCAGCAGCCTAGACAGCTCCTACAATGAGCAGTTCTTC. It codes for CASSLDSSYNEQFF.

The rearrangement joins TRBV5-5 to TRBJ1-2; a weak D match, TRBD1 (6 bases). Germline CDR1 is SGHKS and CDR2 is YYEKEE (reference sequence). This CDR3 has 15 residues. Trimming pared 2 bases from V and 6 bases from J, leaving 17 bases between. CDR3 bases: TGTGCCAGCAGCTTAGGTGGCAGGGGTTTGGATGGCTACACCTTC. It specifies CASSLGGRGLDGYTF. Filled out from reference TRBV5-5 and TRBJ1-2, the complete variable domain reads DAGVTQSPTHLIKTRGQQVTLRCSPISGHKSVSWYQQVLGQGPQFIFQYYEKEERGRGNFPDRFSARQFPNYSSELNVNALLLGDSALYLCASSLGGRGLDGYTFGSGTRLTVV.

The chain employs TRBV27 and TRBJ1-2, with D tentatively TRBD1 (5 bases). Trimming removed 5 bases at V and 4 bases at J, with 14 bases between. The length of the CDR3 is 14 residues. In germline, CDR1 is MNHEY, CDR2 SMNVEV (reference sequence). The CDR3 DNA follows: TGTGCCAGCAGTCCCCTGACAGACCCCTATGGCTACACCTTC. Translating it yields CASSPLTDPYGYTF.

The J gene is TRBJ2-7, the V gene TRBV29-1; 8 bases agree with TRBD1. The CDR3 extends over 15 amino acids. The J segment lost 5 bases and the V segment lost 4 bases, leaving 13 bases of the junction unmatched. Germline V gene lookup returns CDR1 SQVTM and CDR2 ANQGSEA. CDR3 DNA sequence: TGCAGCGTTGGGGGTCCTGGGACAGGAAATCACGAGCAGTACTTC. It translates to CSVGGPGTGNHEQYF.

The gene calls are TRBV7-9 and TRBJ1-2; no definite D call. Germline values: CDR1 SEHNR, CDR2 FQNEAQ (reference sequence). This CDR3 is 14 amino acids long. Between the trimmed V and J ends, which lost 1 base and 5 bases, there was a span of 11 bases. The CDR3 region is CASSLVWALYGYTF. DNA for the CDR3: TGTGCCAGCAGCTTAGTGTGGGCTCTTTATGGCTACACCTTC.

The genes are TRBV2 and TRBJ1-2, with D maybe TRBD1 (6 bases). With 6 bases removed from V and 5 bases from J, the gap between germline ends came to 19 bases. There are 15 residues in the CDR3. Germline CDR1 SNHLY, CDR2 FYNNEI. CDR3 amino acids: CASSPDRSSRYGYTF. The CDR3 DNA reads as TGTGCCAGCAGCCCTGACAGGTCCTCTCGGTATGGCTACACCTTC.

This sequence joins TRBV18 and TRBJ1-1; 8 nucleotides line up with TRBD1. The CDR3 has 14 residues. The junction had 1 base not matched to a gene; V was cut back by 3 bases and J by 1 base. CDR1 is KGHSH and CDR2 is LQKENI in the germline V gene. CDR3 sequence reads: CASSPTGANTEAFF. The CDR3 DNA follows: TGTGCCAGCTCACCGACAGGGGCGAACACTGAAGCTTTCTTT. The entire variable domain, with the rest obtained from reference TRBV18 and TRBJ1-1, is as follows: NAGVMQNPRHLVRRRGQEARLRCSPMKGHSHVYWYRQLPEEGLKFMVYLQKENIIDESGMPKERFSAEFPKEGPSILRIQQVVRGDSAAYFCASSPTGANTEAFFGQGTRLTVV.

The rearrangement uses TRBV21-1 and TRBJ1-1; the tabulated D call, TRBD1, remains unverified against the DNA. TRBV21-1 is a pseudogene. The CDR3 is 15 residues long. The DNA for the CDR3 is TGTGCCAGCAGCAACGGTAGTGTGGGGCCCCGTGAAGCTTTCTTT. Its protein product is CASSNGSVGPREAFF.

V gene TRBV30 combines with J gene TRBJ2-1, with TRBD2 matching over 15 bases. CDR3 length: 18 residues. Per the germline V gene, CDR1 is GTSNPN and CDR2 is SVGIG (reference sequence). The J segment lost 4 bases and the V segment lost 1 base, leaving 8 bases of the junction unmatched. CDR3 residues: CAWSAAGTSGGRYNEQFF. The CDR3 bases are TGTGCCTGGAGTGCCGCCGGGACTAGCGGGGGGCGGTACAATGAGCAGTTCTTC.

CDR3 nucleotides: TGCGCCAGCAGCCAGGCCCCTGGTTTGACCCAGTACTTC. Protein product: CASSQAPGLTQYF. The J gene is TRBJ2-5, the V gene TRBV4-1; the D is unclear. Per germline, CDR1 MGHRA and CDR2 YSYEKL. This CDR3 has 13 residues. V lost 3 bases and J 7 bases, leaving 12 bases between the germline ends.

The V and J genes are TRBV15 and TRBJ2-1; 8 bases map to TRBD1. After removal of 1 base from V and 8 bases from J, the junction contained 10 bases not matched to a gene. Per the germline V gene, CDR1 is LNHNV and CDR2 is YYDKDF (reference sequence). This CDR3 contains 16 residues. The CDR3 region is CATSRGVGQGSYEQFF. CDR3 nucleotide sequence: TGTGCCACCAGCAGAGGGGTTGGACAGGGATCCTATGAGCAGTTCTTC.

This chain connects TRBV30 to TRBJ2-3, with D perhaps matching TRBD2 (6 bases). The CDR3 has 16 amino acids. CDR1 and CDR2 from the germline V gene are GTSNPN and SVGIG (reference sequence). The V end lost 2 bases, the J end lost 5 bases, and 20 bases lay between the germline ends. In DNA, the CDR3 is TGTGCCTGGAGTCGGCGGGGTTACATTTCCCGAGATACGCAGTATTTT. Translated: CAWSRRGYISRDTQYF.

The chain couples TRBV5-1 to TRBJ2-7; TRBD1 agrees at 9 bases. Trimming cost V 3 bases and J 5 bases; bases outside gene matches: 9. The CDR3 totals 15 residues. Germline V gene lookup returns CDR1 SGHRS and CDR2 YFSETQ. CDR3 nucleotide sequence: TGCGCCAGCAGCTCTCTTGTGGGACAGGGCAACGAGCAGTACTTC. Its translation: CASSSLVGQGNEQYF. Full variable domain (rest looked up from reference TRBV5-1 and TRBJ2-7): KAGVTQTPRYLIKTRGQQVTLSCSPISGHRSVSWYQQTPGQGLQFLFEYFSETQRNKGNFPGRFSGRQFSNSRSEMNVSTLELGDSALYLCASSSLVGQGNEQYFGPGTRLTVT.

This clone was found once. The chain links TRBV11-2 to TRBJ2-7; 8 bases match TRBD1. Germline values: CDR1 SGHAT, CDR2 FQNNGV. Germline trimming cut 4 bases from V and 4 bases from J; bases unmatched to any gene: 12. This CDR3 comprises 16 residues. The DNA of the CDR3 is TGTGCCAGCAGCTCCAGGGGACAGGTTCGAGGGTACGAGCAGTACTTC. As protein: CASSSRGQVRGYEQYF.

This chain joins TRBV2 and TRBJ1-2; 9 bases line up with TRBD1. The germline V gene encodes CDR1 SNHLY and CDR2 FYNNEI. The CDR3 spans 14 residues. Trimming cost V 7 bases and J 7 bases; bases outside gene matches: 10. The chain's CDR3 is CASTLDRGLSGYTF. The CDR3 region has the DNA TGTGCCAGCACCTTGGACAGGGGCCTAAGTGGCTACACCTTC.

This clone is a singleton in its sample. The V gene is TRBV24-1, the J gene TRBJ2-1; the match to TRBD1 covers 8 bases. J gave up 4 bases and V 8 bases, and 3 bases lay outside the gene matches. The CDR3 is made up of 13 amino acids. The V gene's germline CDR1 is KGHDR and CDR2 SFDVKD. The CDR3 DNA reads TGTGCCACCAACAGGGGGATTTACAATGAGCAGTTCTTC. Protein product: CATNRGIYNEQFF.

The genes are TRBV11-3 and TRBJ2-2, with TRBD1 identical over 7 bases. In germline, CDR1 is SGHNT, CDR2 YENEEA. Losses at the gene ends were 7 bases for V and 2 bases for J; bases not matched to a gene: 7. The CDR3 loop spans 15 amino acids. The CDR3 bases are TGTGCCAGCACAAGAGGGACAGTAAACACCGGGGAGCTGTTTTTT. It is translated as CASTRGTVNTGELFF.

The chain carries TRBV6-2 or TRBV6-3 and TRBJ1-2, with D possibly being TRBD1 (5 bases). The CDR3 length is 14 residues. Between the trimmed V and J ends, which lost 3 bases and 4 bases, there was a span of 12 bases. Germline V gene sequence: CDR1 MNHEY, CDR2 SVGEGT. CDR3 coding DNA: TGTGCCAGCAGTTATGGGGGGGTGAGCTATGGCTACACCTTC. Translation: CASSYGGVSYGYTF.

This chain links TRBV28 with TRBJ1-2; TRBD1 agrees at 9 bases. V was pared by 7 bases and J by 9 bases, with 18 bases of the junction left unmatched. The length of the CDR3 is 16 residues. Germline CDR1 MDHEN, CDR2 SYDVKM. This CDR3 is CASTSFWTGQGVRYTF. CDR3 bases: TGTGCCAGCACTAGTTTTTGGACGGGACAGGGTGTGCGCTACACCTTC.

The rearrangement uses TRBV28 and TRBJ1-4; TRBD1 might be the D (5 bases). The CDR3 is 19 residues long. Germline CDR1 and CDR2: MDHEN and SYDVKM. V lost 2 bases and J 2 bases, leaving 21 bases between the germline ends. The CDR3 DNA follows: TGTGCCAGCAGTTTAACCCGACAGTCTACCGGGGGTACTAATGAAAAACTGTTTTTT. It specifies CASSLTRQSTGGTNEKLFF.